These 13 T cell receptor beta chains were all obtained from the same sample, sequenced in a study of regulatory T cells in long-lasting Graves disease. Described time point: persistent/refractory GD, antithyroid drugs over 5 years with positive TRAb. PBMC-extracted RNA yielded the TCR library. To make TCR beta libraries, researchers used iRepertoire HTBI primers and Arm-PCR of CDR3 regions. TCRdb re-analysed the multiplex PCR reads in MiXCR, keeping a single row per CDR3 protein. The top ten hold just over 55% of the sample, which has a few hundred thousand distinct CDR3 sequences, 22% seen once. Sequencing was performed on peripheral blood mononuclear cells (PBMCs), taken when the disease was refractory, from a patient treated with antithyroid drugs. Receptors originate from a female donor with Graves disease.

The chain employs TRBV9 and TRBJ2-7, with D possibly being TRBD1 or TRBD2 (5 bases each). Germline V gene data show CDR1 as SGDLS and CDR2 as YYNGEE. V lost 3 bases and J lost 5, with 12 bases in between. The CDR3 has 13 residues. This CDR3 is CASSAPGTHEQYF. The DNA for the CDR3 is TGTGCCAGCAGCGCCCCCGGGACCCACGAGCAGTACTTC.

This clonotype came up a few times. V and J are TRBV28 and TRBJ1-6; 7 positions agree with TRBD1. The CDR3 covers 16 residues. After removal of 6 bases from V and 8 bases from J, the junction contained 13 bases not matched to a gene. In germline, CDR1 is MDHEN, CDR2 SYDVKM. CDR3 DNA: TGTGCCAGCAGCCCCAGGGACAGAGTGGGTGATTCACCCCTCCACTTT. Encoded protein: CASSPRDRVGDSPLHF.

As for this clonotype: This may stem from a read error, because a much larger clone lies one nucleotide away. The chain has TRBV12-3 or TRBV12-4 and TRBJ2-7; a possible D gene is TRBD2 (5 bases). The CDR3 is made up of 14 amino acids. This CDR3 is CASSWGSVSHEQYF. As DNA, the CDR3 is TGTGCCAGCAGTTGGGGTAGCGTCTCCCACGAGCAGTACTTC.

This clonotype was detected many times. The chain combines TRBV19 with TRBJ2-6; weak D call: TRBD2 (6 bases). The CDR3 runs to 15 residues. The V gene lost 5 bases and the J gene lost 0 bases, with 8 bases spanning the gap. Looked up from germline, CDR1 is LNHDA and CDR2 is SQIVND (reference sequence). The DNA for the CDR3 is TGTGCCAGTAGTCTCGGGAGCTCTGGGGCCAACGTCCTGACTTTC. Its translation: CASSLGSSGANVLTF.

This clonotype was counted a few times. The chain carries TRBV3-1 and TRBJ1-5, with D possibly matching TRBD1 (5 bases). V was trimmed by 0 bases and J by 7 bases, leaving 13 bases between them. Germline V gene lookup returns CDR1 LGHDT and CDR2 YNNKEL (reference sequence). The CDR3 loop spans 15 amino acids. The CDR3 DNA follows: TGTGCCAGCAGCCAAGATTTGGGGGGTGGGCAGCCCCAGCATTTT. It specifies CASSQDLGGGQPQHF.

This clonotype was seen a handful of times. V is TRBV29-1 and J is TRBJ2-3; 7 nucleotides align to TRBD1. Trimming took 7 bases from V and 5 from J; bases not matched to a gene: 6. This CDR3 has 12 amino acids. Germline V gives CDR1 SQVTM, CDR2 ANQGSEA. Here the CDR3 DNA reads TGCAGCGAAACAGGGGTAGGAGATACGCAGTATTTT. As protein: CSETGVGDTQYF.

The rearrangement links TRBV7-9 to TRBJ2-5; D may correspond to TRBD1 or TRBD2 (5 bases each). Germline V gene lookup returns CDR1 SEHNR and CDR2 FQNEAQ (reference sequence). V lost 2 bases and J 4 bases, leaving 14 bases between the germline ends. This CDR3 region has 15 residues. The CDR3 nucleotides read TGTGCCAGCAGCTTACTGGGGGAGAGTGCAGAGACCCAGTACTTC. It codes for CASSLLGESAETQYF. The full variable domain, with the rest looked up from reference TRBV7-9 and TRBJ2-5, is DTGVSQNPRHKITKRGQNVTFRCDPISEHNRLYWYRQTLGQGPEFLTYFQNEAQLEKSRLLSDRFSAERPKGSFSTLEIQRTEQGDSAMYLCASSLLGESAETQYFGPGTRLLVL.

The chain recombines TRBV27 with TRBJ1-4; 9 positions match TRBD1. CDR3 length: 15 amino acids. Unmatched junction bases numbered 8, after V lost 4 bases and J lost 8 bases. Germline loops: CDR1 MNHEY, CDR2 SMNVEV (reference sequence). The CDR3 DNA is TGTGCCAGCAGTTACGGGACAGGGTCAGGCGAAAAACTGTTTTTT. Translated, it gives CASSYGTGSGEKLFF.

In its sample, this clonotype was seen many times. V usage is TRBV11-2 and J usage is TRBJ2-1, with 11 bases identical to TRBD2. This CDR3 has 15 residues. Germline CDR1 SGHAT, CDR2 FQNNGV. With 5 bases clipped from V and 4 bases from J, the junction kept 4 bases outside the gene matches. The chain's CDR3 is CASSHSGRAYNEQFF. The DNA for the CDR3 is TGTGCCAGCAGCCATAGCGGGAGGGCTTACAATGAGCAGTTCTTC.

V gene TRBV5-1 combines with J gene TRBJ2-5; 7 bases agree with TRBD2. Trimming at V came to 6 bases and at J to 4 bases, leaving 18 bases not matched to a gene. The CDR3 covers 17 residues. CDR1 is SGHRS and CDR2 is YFSETQ in the germline V gene. In DNA, the CDR3 is TGCGCCAGCAACCGGGGAGGGCAGAAGAGTCTTTCAGAGACCCAGTACTTC. It specifies CASNRGGQKSLSETQYF.

This chain connects TRBV29-1 to TRBJ2-5; 9 bases fit TRBD2. Germline-derived CDR1 and CDR2 are SQVTM and ANQGSEA. V was pared by 4 bases and J by 5 bases, with 8 bases of the junction left unmatched. The CDR3 length is 14 residues. The CDR3 sequence is CSVGRSGSAETQYF. Here the CDR3 DNA reads TGCAGCGTTGGACGTAGCGGGAGTGCGGAGACCCAGTACTTC. The full variable domain, completed using reference TRBV29-1 and TRBJ2-5, is SAVISQKPSRDICQRGTSLTIQCQVDSQVTMMFWYRQQPGQSLTLIATANQGSEATYESGFVIDKFPISRPNLTFSTLTVSNMSPEDSSIYLCSVGRSGSAETQYFGPGTRLLVL.

This clonotype has a count of ten or more. The CDR3 spells CASRRPGTGNEQYF. The CDR3 region has the DNA TGTGCCAGCAGGCGACCCGGGACGGGGAACGAGCAGTACTTC. The chain joins TRBV2 to TRBJ2-7, with D perhaps matching TRBD1 or TRBD2 (5 bases each). CDR1 and CDR2 (germline): SNHLY, FYNNEI. V was shortened by 6 bases and J by 5 bases, with 17 bases between the two germline ends. The CDR3 has 14 residues.

Remarks on this clonotype: A much larger clone differs by one base, so this may be a read error. The rearrangement links TRBV28 to TRBJ2-4; tentatively, D is TRBD1 (5 bases). There are 15 residues in the CDR3. Looked up from germline, CDR1 is MDHEN and CDR2 is SYDVKM. Deletions cut 6 bases from V and 9 bases from J, with 21 bases between. The CDR3 nucleotides are TGTGCCAGCAGCCTATCCAGGGTCGGTATAACCATTCAGTACTTC. Protein sequence: CASSLSRVGITIQYF. The full variable domain, in which reference TRBV28 and TRBJ2-4 provide the parts outside the CDR3, is DVKVTQSSRYLVKRTGEKVFLECVQDMDHENMFWYRQDPGLGLRLIYFSYDVKMKEKGDIPEGYSVSREKKERFSLILESASTNQTSMYLCASSLSRVGITIQYFGAGTRLSVL.